This TCR beta chain appears in the sequencing data of a study of blood T cells in healthy people across ages. The authors ran a second PCR of roughly 7 to 11 cycles using a sample-barcoded 5' primer and a J-beta primer mix. Each single sample gave us at least 2.5 million CDR3-containing paired-end reads. TCRdb redid the calling of the 5' RACE reads with MiXCR, one entry per CDR3 protein. The sample includes fewer than 1.5 million distinct CDR3 sequences, approximately 40% of them seen just once. This clonotype was recorded a few times. This CDR3 spans 14 amino acids. J lost 7 bases, V lost 3 bases, and 7 bases had no gene match. The V gene's germline CDR1 is MDHEN and CDR2 SYDVKM.

Sequencing was carried out using blood. The genes are TRBV28 and TRBJ2-7; 9 nucleotides match TRBD2. The sequence was obtained from a woman younger than 35 in good health. CDR3 protein: CASSLGGGAREQYF. The DNA for the CDR3 is TGTGCCAGCAGTTTGGGCGGGGGGGCTCGGGAGCAGTACTTC.